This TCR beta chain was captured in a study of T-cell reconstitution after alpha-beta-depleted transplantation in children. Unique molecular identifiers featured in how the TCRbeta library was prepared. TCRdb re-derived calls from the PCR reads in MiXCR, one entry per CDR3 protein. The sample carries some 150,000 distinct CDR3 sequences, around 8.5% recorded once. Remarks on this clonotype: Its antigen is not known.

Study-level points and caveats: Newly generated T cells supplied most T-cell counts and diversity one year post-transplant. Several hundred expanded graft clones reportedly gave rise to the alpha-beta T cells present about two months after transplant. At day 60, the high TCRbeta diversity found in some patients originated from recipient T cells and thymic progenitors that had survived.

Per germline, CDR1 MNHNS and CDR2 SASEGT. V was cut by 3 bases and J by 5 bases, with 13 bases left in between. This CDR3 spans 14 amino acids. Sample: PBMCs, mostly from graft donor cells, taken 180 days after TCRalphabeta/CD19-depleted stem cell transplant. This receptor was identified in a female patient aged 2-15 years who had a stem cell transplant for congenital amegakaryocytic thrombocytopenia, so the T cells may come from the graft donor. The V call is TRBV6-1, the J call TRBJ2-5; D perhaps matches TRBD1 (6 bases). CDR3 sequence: CASSEGAGMETQYF. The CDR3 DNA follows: TGTGCCAGCAGTGAGGGGGCAGGGATGGAGACCCAGTACTTC.